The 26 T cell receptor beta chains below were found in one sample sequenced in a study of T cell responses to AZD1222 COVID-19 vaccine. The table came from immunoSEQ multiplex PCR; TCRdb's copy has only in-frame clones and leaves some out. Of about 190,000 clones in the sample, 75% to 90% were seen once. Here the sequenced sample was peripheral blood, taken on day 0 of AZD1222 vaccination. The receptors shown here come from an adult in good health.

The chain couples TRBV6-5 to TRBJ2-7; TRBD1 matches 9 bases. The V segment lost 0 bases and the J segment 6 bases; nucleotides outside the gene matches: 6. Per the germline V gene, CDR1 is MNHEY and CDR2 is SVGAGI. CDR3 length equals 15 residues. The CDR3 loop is CASSYSKQGASEQYF. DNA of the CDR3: TGTGCCAGCAGTTACTCGAAACAGGGGGCAAGCGAGCAGTACTTC.

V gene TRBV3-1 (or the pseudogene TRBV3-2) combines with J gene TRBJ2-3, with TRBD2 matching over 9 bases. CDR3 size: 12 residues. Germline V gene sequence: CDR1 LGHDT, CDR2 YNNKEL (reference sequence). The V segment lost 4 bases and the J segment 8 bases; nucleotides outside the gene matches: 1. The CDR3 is CASSPRGGTQYF. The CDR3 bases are TGTGCCAGCAGCCCGCGGGGGGGTACGCAGTATTTT.

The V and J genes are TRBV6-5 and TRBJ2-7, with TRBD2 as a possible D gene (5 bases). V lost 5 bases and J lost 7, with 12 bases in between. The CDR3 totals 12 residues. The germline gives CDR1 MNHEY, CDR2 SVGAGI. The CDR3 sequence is CASSRDSGEQYV. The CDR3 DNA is TGTGCCAGCAGTAGGGATTCGGGGGAGCAGTACGTC.

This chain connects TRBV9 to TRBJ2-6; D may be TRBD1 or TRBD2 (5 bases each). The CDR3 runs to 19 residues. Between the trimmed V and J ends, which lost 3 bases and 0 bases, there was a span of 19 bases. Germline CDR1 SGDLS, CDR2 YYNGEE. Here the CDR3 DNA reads TGTGCCAGCAGCGCCCATCCCGCAGGGACCCTCTCTGGGGCCAACGTCCTGACTTTC. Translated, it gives CASSAHPAGTLSGANVLTF.

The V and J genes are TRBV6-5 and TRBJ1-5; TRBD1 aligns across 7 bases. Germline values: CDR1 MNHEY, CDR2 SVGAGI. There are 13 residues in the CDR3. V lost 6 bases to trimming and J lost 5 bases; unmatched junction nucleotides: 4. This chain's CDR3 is CASSLGTDQPQHF. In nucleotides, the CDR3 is TGTGCCAGCAGCCTCGGGACAGATCAGCCCCAGCATTTT.

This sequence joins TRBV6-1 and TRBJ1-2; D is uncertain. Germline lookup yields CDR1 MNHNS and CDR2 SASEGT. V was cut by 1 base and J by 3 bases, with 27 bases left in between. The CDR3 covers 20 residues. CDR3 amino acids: CASSEVRNPLLHRGDYGYTF. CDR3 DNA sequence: TGTGCCAGCAGTGAAGTCCGCAACCCCCTCCTACATCGGGGTGACTATGGCTACACCTTC.

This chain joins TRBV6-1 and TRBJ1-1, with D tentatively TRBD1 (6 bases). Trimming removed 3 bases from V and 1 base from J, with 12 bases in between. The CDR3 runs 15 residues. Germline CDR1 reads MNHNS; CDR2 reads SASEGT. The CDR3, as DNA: TGTGCCAGCAGTGAGGCCAAGACAGGGAACACTGAAGCTTTCTTT. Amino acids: CASSEAKTGNTEAFF.

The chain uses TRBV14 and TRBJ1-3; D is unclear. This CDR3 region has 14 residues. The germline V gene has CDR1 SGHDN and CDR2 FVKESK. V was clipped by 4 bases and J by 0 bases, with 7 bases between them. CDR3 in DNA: TGTGCCAGCAGCCCCCTGCTCTCTGGAAACACCATATATTTT. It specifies CASSPLLSGNTIYF.

This chain's CDR3 is CASSYGGDTNQPQHF. Here the CDR3 DNA reads TGTGCCAGCAGTTACGGTGGGGACACCAATCAGCCCCAGCATTTT. The V and J genes are TRBV6-5 and TRBJ1-5; tentatively, D is TRBD1 (6 bases). Germline loops: CDR1 MNHEY, CDR2 SVGAGI. The V gene lost 2 bases and the J gene lost 3 bases, with 11 bases spanning the gap. The CDR3 length is 15 residues.

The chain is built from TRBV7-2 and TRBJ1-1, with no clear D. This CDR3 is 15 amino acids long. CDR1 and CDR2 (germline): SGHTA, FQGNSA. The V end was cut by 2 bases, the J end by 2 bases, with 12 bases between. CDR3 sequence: CASSLISSINTEAFF. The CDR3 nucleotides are TGTGCCAGCAGCTTAATCTCCAGTATCAACACTGAAGCTTTCTTT.

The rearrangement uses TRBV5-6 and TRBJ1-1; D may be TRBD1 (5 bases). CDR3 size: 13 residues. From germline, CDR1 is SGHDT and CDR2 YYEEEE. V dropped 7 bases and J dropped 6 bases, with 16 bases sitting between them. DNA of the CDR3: TGTGCCAGCGGGGACCTGGGGATCCCTGAAGCTTTCTTT. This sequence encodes CASGDLGIPEAFF.

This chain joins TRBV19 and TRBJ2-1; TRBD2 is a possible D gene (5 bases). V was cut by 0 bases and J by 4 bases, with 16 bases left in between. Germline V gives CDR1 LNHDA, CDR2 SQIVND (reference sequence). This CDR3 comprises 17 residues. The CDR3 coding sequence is TGTGCCAGTAGTATAGATTTTGCTGGCGGGCAATACAATGAGCAGTTCTTC. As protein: CASSIDFAGGQYNEQFF.

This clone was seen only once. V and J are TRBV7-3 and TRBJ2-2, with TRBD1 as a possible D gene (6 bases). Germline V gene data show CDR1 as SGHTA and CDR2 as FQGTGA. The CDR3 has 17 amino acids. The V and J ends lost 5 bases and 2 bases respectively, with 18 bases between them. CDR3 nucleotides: TGTGCCAGCAGCCTATACAAACAGGGCCCCAACACCGGGGAGCTGTTTTTT. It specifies CASSLYKQGPNTGELFF. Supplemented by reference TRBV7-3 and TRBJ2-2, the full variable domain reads GAGVSQTPSNKVTEKGKYVELRCDPISGHTALYWYRQSLGQGPEFLIYFQGTGAADDSGLPNDRFFAVRPEGSVSTLKIQRTERGDSAVYLCASSLYKQGPNTGELFFGEGSRLTVL.

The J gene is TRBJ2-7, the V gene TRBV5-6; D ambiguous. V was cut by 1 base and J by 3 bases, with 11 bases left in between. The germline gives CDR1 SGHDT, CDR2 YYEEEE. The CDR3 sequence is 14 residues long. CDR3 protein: CASSLRKIDYEQYV. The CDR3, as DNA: TGTGCCAGCAGCTTGCGAAAAATAGACTACGAGCAGTACGTC.

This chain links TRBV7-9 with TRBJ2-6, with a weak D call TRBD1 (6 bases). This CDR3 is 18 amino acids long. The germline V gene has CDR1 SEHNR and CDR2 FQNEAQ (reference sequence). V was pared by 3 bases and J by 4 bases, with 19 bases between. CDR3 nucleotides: TGTGCCAGCAGCTTGAGCCGGGACATGGTGGCAGGGGCCAACGTCCTGACTTTC. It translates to CASSLSRDMVAGANVLTF.

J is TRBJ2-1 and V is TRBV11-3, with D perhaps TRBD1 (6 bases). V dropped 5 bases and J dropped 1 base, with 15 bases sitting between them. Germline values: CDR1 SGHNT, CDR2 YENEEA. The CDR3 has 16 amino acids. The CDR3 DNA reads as TGTGCCAGCAGCGTCGAGGGGGAACAGTCCTACAATGAGCAGTTCTTC. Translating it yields CASSVEGEQSYNEQFF.

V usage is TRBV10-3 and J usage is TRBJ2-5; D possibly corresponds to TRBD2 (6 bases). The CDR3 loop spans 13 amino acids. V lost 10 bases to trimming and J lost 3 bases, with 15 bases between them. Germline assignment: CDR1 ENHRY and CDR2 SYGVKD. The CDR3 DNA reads TGTGCCACGCGCCAGGGAGGCGAAGAGACCCAGTACTTC. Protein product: CATRQGGEETQYF.

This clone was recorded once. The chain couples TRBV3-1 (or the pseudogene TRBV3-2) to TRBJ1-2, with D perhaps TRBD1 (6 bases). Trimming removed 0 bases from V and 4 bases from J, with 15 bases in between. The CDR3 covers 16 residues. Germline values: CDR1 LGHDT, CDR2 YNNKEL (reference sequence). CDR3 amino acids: CASSQDSGGAVYGYTF. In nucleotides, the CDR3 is TGTGCCAGCAGCCAAGATTCGGGGGGCGCCGTCTATGGCTACACCTTC.

The DNA for the CDR3 is TGTGCCAGCAGTTTAGGGGACCCGACCTGGCAGTACTTC. This encodes CASSLGDPTWQYF. The V gene is TRBV12-3 or TRBV12-4, the J gene TRBJ2-7; D may be TRBD1 or TRBD2 (5 bases each). The CDR3 spans 13 residues. V lost 1 base and J 9 bases, leaving 13 bases between the germline ends.

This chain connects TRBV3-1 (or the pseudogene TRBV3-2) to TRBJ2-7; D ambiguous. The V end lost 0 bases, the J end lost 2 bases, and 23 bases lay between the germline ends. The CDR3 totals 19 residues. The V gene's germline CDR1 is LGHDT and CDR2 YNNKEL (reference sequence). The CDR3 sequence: CASSQDRRARTPLPYEQYF. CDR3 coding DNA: TGTGCCAGCAGCCAAGACCGACGGGCCAGGACCCCCTTGCCCTACGAGCAGTACTTC.

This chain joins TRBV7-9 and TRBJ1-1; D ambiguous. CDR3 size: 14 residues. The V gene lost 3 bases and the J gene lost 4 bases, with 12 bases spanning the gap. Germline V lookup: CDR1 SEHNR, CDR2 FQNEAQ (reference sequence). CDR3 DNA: TGTGCCAGCAGCTTTGCCCAAAGTTTCACTGAAGCTTTCTTT. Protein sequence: CASSFAQSFTEAFF. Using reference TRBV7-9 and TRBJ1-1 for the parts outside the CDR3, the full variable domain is DTGVSQNPRHKITKRGQNVTFRCDPISEHNRLYWYRQTLGQGPEFLTYFQNEAQLEKSRLLSDRFSAERPKGSFSTLEIQRTEQGDSAMYLCASSFAQSFTEAFFGQGTRLTVV.

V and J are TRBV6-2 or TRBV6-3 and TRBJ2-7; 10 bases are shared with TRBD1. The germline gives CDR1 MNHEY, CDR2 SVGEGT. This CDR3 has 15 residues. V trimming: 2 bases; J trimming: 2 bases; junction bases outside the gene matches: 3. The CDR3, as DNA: TGTGCCAGCAGTTACGACGGGACAGGGGCCTACGAGCAGTACTTC. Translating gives CASSYDGTGAYEQYF.

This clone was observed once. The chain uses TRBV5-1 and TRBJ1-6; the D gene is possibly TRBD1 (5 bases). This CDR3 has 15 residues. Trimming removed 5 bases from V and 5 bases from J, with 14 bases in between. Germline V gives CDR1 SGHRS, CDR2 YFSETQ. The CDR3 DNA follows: TGCGCCAGCAGTATCGAGGGGACGGATAATTCACCCCTCCACTTT. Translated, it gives CASSIEGTDNSPLHF.

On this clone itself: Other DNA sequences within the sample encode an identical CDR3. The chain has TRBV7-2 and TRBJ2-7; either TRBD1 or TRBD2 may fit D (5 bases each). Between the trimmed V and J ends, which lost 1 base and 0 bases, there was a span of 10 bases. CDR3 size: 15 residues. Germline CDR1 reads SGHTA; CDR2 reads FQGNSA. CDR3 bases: TGTGCCAGCAGCTTAGGAGGGGCCAGCTCCTACGAGCAGTACTTC. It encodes CASSLGGASSYEQYF.

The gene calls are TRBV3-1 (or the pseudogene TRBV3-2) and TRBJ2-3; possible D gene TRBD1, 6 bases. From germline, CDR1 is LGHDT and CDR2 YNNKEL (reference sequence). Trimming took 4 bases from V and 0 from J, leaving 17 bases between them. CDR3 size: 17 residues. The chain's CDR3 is CASSLTSRGTSTDTQYF. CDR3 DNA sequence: TGTGCCAGCAGCCTCACCAGCAGGGGTACGAGCACAGATACGCAGTATTTT.

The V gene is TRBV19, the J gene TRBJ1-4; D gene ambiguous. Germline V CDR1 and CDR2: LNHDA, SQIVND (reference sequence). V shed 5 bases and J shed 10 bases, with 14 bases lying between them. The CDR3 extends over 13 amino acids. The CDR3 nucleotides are TGTGCCAGTAGTCTCCCGGCCGAGGGAAAACTGTTTTTT. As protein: CASSLPAEGKLFF.